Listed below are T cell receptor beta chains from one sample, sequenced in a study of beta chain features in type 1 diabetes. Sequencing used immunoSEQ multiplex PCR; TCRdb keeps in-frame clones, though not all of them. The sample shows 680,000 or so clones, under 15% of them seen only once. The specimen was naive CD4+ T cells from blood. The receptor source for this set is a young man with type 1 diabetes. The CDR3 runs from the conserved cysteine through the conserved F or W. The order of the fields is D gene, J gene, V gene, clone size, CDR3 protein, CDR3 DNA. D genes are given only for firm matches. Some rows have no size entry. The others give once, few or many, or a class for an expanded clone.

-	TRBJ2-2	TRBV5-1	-	CASSGNRASSTGELFF	TGCGCCAGCAGCGGTAACAGGGCATCGTCCACCGGGGAGCTGTTTTTT
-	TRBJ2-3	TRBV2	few	CAPTEGPSTDTQYF	TGTGCCCCAACGGAGGGGCCGAGCACAGATACGCAGTATTTT
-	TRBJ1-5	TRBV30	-	CAWSETFNQPQHF	TGTGCCTGGAGCGAGACCTTCAATCAGCCCCAGCATTTT
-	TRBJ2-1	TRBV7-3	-	CASSLPDSYNEQFF	TGTGCCAGCAGCTTACCGGACAGCTACAATGAGCAGTTCTTC
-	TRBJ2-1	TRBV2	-	CASTEGQAYNEQFF	TGTGCCAGCACCGAAGGGCAGGCGTACAATGAGCAGTTCTTC
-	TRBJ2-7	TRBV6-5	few	CASSQGRKGSYEQYF	TGTGCCAGCAGTCAGGGGAGGAAGGGCTCCTACGAGCAGTACTTC
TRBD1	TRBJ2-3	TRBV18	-	CASSPTGTGGADTQYF	TGTGCCAGCTCACCAACGGGGACAGGGGGAGCAGATACGCAGTATTTT
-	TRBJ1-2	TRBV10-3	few	CAIKSAGTNYGYTF	TGTGCCATCAAGTCGGCAGGCACTAACTATGGCTACACCTTC
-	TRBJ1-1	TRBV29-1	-	CSVVGRMNTEAFF	TGCAGCGTTGTAGGGCGAATGAACACTGAAGCTTTCTTT
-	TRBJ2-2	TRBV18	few	CASSPSPGELFF	TGTGCCAGCTCACCATCCCCCGGGGAGCTGTTTTTT
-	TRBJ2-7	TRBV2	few	CASKSRALLSPSSYEQYF	TGTGCCAGCAAAAGCCGGGCTCTGCTTTCCCCTAGCTCCTACGAGCAGTACTTC
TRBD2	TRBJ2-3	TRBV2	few	CASSPGLADSTDTQYF	TGTGCCAGCAGCCCGGGACTAGCGGACAGCACAGATACGCAGTATTTT